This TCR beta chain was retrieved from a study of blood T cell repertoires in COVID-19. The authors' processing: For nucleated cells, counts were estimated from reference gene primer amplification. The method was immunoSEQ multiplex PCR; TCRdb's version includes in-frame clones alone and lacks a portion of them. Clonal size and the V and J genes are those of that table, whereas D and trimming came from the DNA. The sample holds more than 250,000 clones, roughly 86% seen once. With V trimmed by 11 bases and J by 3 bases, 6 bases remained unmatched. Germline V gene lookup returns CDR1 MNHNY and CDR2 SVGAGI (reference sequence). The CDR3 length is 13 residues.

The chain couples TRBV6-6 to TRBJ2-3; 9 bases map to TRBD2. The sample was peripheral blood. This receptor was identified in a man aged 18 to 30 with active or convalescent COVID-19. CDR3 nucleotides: TGTGCCGGGGCGGGGGGGAGGACAGATACGCAGTATTTT. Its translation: CAGAGGRTDTQYF.